This entry concerns a single TCR beta chain. This specimen comes from a study of blood T cell repertoires in COVID-19. The CDR3 sequence is 15 residues long. Trimming removed 4 bases from V and 4 bases from J, with 16 bases in between. CDR1 LNHNV and CDR2 YYDKDF come from the germline V gene (reference sequence). Measured with immunoSEQ multiplex PCR; TCRdb has only the in-frame clones, and not every one. The sample has about 66,000 clones, around three quarters seen once. This TCR came from a human donor in a cohort sampled during active COVID-19. Sequenced material: peripheral blood. The chain couples TRBV15 to TRBJ1-1, with D perhaps matching TRBD1 (6 bases). DNA of the CDR3: TGTGCCACCAGCAAGTCCATACAGGGTGGCACTGAAGCTTTCTTT. Amino acid sequence: CATSKSIQGGTEAFF.